This T cell receptor (beta chain) was identified in a study of T cell responses to AZD1222 COVID-19 vaccine. Notes on the study in general: Repertoires were sampled only after the peak T cell response. Clonal diversity may have been underestimated in mostly white British donors.

Sequencing was performed with immunoSEQ multiplex PCR; in TCRdb, only in-frame clones are kept and a portion is missing. The sample lists around 120,000 clones, approximately 85% occurring once. Germline V gene lookup returns CDR1 SNHLY and CDR2 FYNNEI. With 2 bases clipped from V and 7 bases from J, the junction kept 3 bases outside the gene matches. The CDR3 consists of 15 residues. About this clone itself: What it binds is unknown.

The sample in question was peripheral blood, obtained on day 0 of MenACWY control vaccination. V and J are TRBV2 and TRBJ2-1; 12 nucleotides agree with TRBD2. The clonotype was recovered from an adult in good health. The CDR3 loop reads CASSESSGGANEQFF. CDR3 bases: TGTGCCAGCAGTGAATCTAGCGGGGGGGCAAATGAGCAGTTCTTC.